This TCR beta chain was sequenced for a study of CD8 T cells in Susac syndrome. Findings of the study overall: That the number of individuals in its TCR sequencing and HLA analysis was relatively small was acknowledged by the study.

From blood CD8+ and CD4+ T cells, the TCR beta chain was sequenced. Negative isolation yielded CD8+ and CD4+ T cells; FACS enriched TEMRA cells. This clonotype was seen only a few times. Its specificity is not known. It was with random hexamers that about 0.45 to 1 ug RNA was reverse transcribed. TCR beta CDR3 was amplified by immunoSEQ covering 54 Vbeta and 13 Jbeta. TCRdb re-called the immunoSEQ multiplex PCR reads with MiXCR, one entry per CDR3 protein. The sample records roughly 300,000 distinct CDR3 sequences, 80% to 90% being singletons. This CDR3 spans 14 amino acids. Germline lookup yields CDR1 MNHEY and CDR2 SMNVEV (reference sequence). The trim removed 4 bases at V and 3 bases at J, leaving 6 bases unmatched.

The rearrangement uses TRBV27 and TRBJ2-7; 7 nucleotides match TRBD1. This receptor was taken from a human donor with multiple sclerosis. Sequencing was performed on CD8+ T cells from PBMCs. CDR3 in DNA: TGTGCCAGCAGTTCAGGGGGTGAGAGCTACGAGCAGTACTTC. Translated: CASSSGGESYEQYF.